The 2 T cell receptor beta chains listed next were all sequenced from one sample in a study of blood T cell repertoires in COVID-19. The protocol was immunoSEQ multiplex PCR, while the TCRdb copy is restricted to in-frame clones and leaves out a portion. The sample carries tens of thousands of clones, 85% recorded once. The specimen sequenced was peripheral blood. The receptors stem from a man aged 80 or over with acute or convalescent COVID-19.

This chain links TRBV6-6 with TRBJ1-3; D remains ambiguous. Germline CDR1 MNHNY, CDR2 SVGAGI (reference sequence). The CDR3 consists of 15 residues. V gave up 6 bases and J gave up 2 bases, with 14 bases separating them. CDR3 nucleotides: TGTGCCAGCAGCTGGAGGGAGCGGACTGGAAACACCATATATTTT. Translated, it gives CASSWRERTGNTIYF.

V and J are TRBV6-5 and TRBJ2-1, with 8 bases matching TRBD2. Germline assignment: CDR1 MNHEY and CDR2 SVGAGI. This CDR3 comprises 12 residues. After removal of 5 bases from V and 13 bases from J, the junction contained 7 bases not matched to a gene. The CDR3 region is CASSTTSGVQFF. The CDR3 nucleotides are TGTGCCAGCAGTACTACTAGCGGAGTTCAGTTCTTC.